This T cell receptor (beta chain) was captured in a study of early T cells in non-severe SARS-CoV-2 infection. This clonotype has a count of ten or more. Individual cDNA molecules were tagged with unique molecular identifiers. TCRdb re-called the 5' RACE reads through MiXCR, storing one row per CDR3 protein. The data hold 25,000 to 30,000 distinct CDR3 sequences, with approximately 6.6% observed a single time. The length of the CDR3 is 14 residues. The V gene end was trimmed by 8 bases and the J gene end by 7 bases; junction bases not matched to a gene: 10. Germline values: CDR1 SEHNR, CDR2 FQNEAQ (reference sequence).

Source: whole blood, taken at baseline. V is TRBV7-9 and J is TRBJ1-4; 7 bases fit TRBD1. The sequence was obtained from an adult who was a healthcare worker with PCR-confirmed SARS-CoV-2 infection or an uninfected control (not recorded which). The CDR3 loop is CASGIQGMGEKLFF. The CDR3 DNA reads as TGTGCCAGCGGAATACAGGGGATGGGTGAAAAACTGTTTTTT.